This TCR beta chain was retrieved from a study of blood T cell repertoires in COVID-19. Study at large: The origin of the acute and convalescent COVID-19 samples was the United States, Italy and Spain. T cells, B-cell-depleted T cells, or PBMCs provided the cDNA or gDNA that served as material.

Original handling: Scientists estimated how many nucleated cells there were by amplifying reference gene primers. The data were produced by immunoSEQ multiplex PCR, yet TCRdb's version contains in-frame clones alone and is incomplete. The V and J calls and clone size come from that table; D and trimming were worked out from the DNA. The table records fewer than 120,000 clones, roughly four fifths of them present only once. The CDR3 loop spans 16 amino acids. V dropped 0 bases and J dropped 9; count of bases not matched to a gene: 8. Germline V CDR1 and CDR2: MNHEY, SVGAGI. The chain combines TRBV6-5 with TRBJ1-2; 12 bases agree with TRBD1. Sequences were obtained from peripheral blood. This receptor was taken from an older woman with acute or convalescent COVID-19. The CDR3 spells CASSYSGRGTGGSYTF. The CDR3 coding sequence is TGTGCCAGCAGTTACTCGGGGCGCGGGACAGGGGGCAGCTACACCTTC.